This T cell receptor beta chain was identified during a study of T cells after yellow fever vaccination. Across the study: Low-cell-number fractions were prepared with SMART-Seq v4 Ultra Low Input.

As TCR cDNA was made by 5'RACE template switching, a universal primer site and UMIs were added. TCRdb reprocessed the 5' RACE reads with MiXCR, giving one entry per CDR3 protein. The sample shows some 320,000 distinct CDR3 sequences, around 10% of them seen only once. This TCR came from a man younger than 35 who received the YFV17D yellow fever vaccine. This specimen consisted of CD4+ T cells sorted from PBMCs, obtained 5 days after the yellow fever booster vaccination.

CDR3 residues: CASSPSTGPNYGYTF. The DNA for the CDR3 is TGTGCCAGTAGTCCGTCTACAGGGCCTAACTATGGCTACACCTTC. This chain connects TRBV19 to TRBJ1-2; D is possibly TRBD1 (6 bases). V lost 5 bases and J lost 0, with 13 bases in between. The germline V gene encodes CDR1 LNHDA and CDR2 SQIVND (reference sequence). This CDR3 region has 15 residues. Full variable domain (rest looked up from reference TRBV19 and TRBJ1-2): DGGITQSPKYLFRKEGQNVTLSCEQNLNHDAMYWYRQDPGQGLRLIYYSQIVNDFQKGDIAEGYSVSREKKESFPLTVTSAQKNPTAFYLCASSPSTGPNYGYTFGSGTRLTVV.